Presented here are 3 T cell receptor beta chains from one specimen sequenced in a study of T cells in women clearing cervical HPV infection. Using immunoSEQ multiplex PCR, the repertoire was profiled, and TCRdb retains in-frame clones only, with some absent. This table lists some 37,000 clones. The sample taken for sequencing was blood buffy coat. The origin of the receptors is a woman between 18 and 70 years old with a cervical HPV16 infection that either progressed to CIN3+ or cleared (not recorded which).

Comment on this clone: Read coverage stops 3 residues before the CDR3 terminus; the germline J gene supplies the remainder. This chain uses TRBV20-1 with TRBJ1-4, with D hard to call. CDR3 size: 15 residues. Germline V CDR1 and CDR2: DFQATT, SNEGSKA (reference sequence). The CDR3 bases that were read are TGCAGTGCTAGATTTCCCAATGCCTATAATTCACCA. It yields the protein CSARFPNAYNSP. The full CDR3 sequence reads CSARFPNAYNSPLFF.

In regard to this clone: The DNA ends 3 residues before the CDR3 does, and the rest of the CDR3 is filled in from the germline J gene. The chain links TRBV2 to TRBJ2-7, with a tentative D call TRBD1 (6 bases). Per germline, CDR1 SNHLY and CDR2 FYNNEI. The CDR3 totals 14 residues. V lost 8 bases and J 2 bases, leaving 16 bases between the germline ends. CDR3 protein: CASVLTGIAYEQYF. CDR3 bases read: TGTGCCAGCGTCTTAACAGGGATTGCCTACGAG. The variable domain in full, with the rest retrieved from reference TRBV2 and TRBJ2-7, is EPEVTQTPSHQVTQMGQEVILRCVPISNHLYFYWYRQILGQKVEFLVSFYNNEISEKSEIFDDQFSVERPDGSNFTLKIRSTKLEDSAMYFCASVLTGIAYEQYFGPGTRLTVT.

As concerns this clone: The CDR3 is cut off 3 residues early in the read; its end comes from the germline J gene. The rearrangement joins TRBV7-3 to TRBJ1-1, with D tentatively TRBD1 (5 bases). The CDR3 spans 13 residues. Trimming cost V 5 bases and J 0 bases, with 7 bases left between them. The V gene's germline CDR1 is SGHTA and CDR2 FQGTGA. CDR3 loop: CASSTTVNTEAFF. The CDR3 bases that were read are TGTGCCAGCAGCACGACAGTGAACACTGAA.